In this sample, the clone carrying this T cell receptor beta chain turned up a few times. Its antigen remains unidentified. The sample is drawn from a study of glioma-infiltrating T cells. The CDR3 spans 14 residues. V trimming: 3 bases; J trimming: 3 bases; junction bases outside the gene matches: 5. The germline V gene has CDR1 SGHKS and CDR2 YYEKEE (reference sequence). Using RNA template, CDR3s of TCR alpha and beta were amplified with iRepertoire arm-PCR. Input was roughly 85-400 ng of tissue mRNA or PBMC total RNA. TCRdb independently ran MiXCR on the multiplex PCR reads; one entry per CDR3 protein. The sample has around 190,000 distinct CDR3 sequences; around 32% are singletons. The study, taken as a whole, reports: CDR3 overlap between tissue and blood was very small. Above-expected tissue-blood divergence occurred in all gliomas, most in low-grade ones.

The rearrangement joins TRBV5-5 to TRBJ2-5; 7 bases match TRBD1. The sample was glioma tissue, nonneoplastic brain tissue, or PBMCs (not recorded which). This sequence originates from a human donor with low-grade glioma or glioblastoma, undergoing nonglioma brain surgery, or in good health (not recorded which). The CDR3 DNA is TGTGCCAGCAGCTCACTCGGACAGGAAGAGACCCAGTACTTC. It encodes CASSSLGQEETQYF.